This TCR beta chain was found in a study of radiotherapy plus CTLA-4 blockade in lung cancer. The germline V and J ends were trimmed by 3 bases and 0 bases, with 9 bases remaining between them. There are 15 residues in the CDR3. Per germline, CDR1 MDHEN and CDR2 SYDVKM. Libraries were prepared by immunoSEQ multiplex PCR; TCRdb keeps only in-frame clonotypes and omits some of them. The table has over 75,000 clones, around 83% seen once. The specimen was peripheral blood, collected from a patient treated with radiotherapy plus ipilimumab. The chain links TRBV28 to TRBJ1-5; D is unclear. This TCR was recovered from a human donor with non-small cell lung cancer who had stable disease on radiotherapy plus ipilimumab. CDR3 bases: TGTGCCAGCAGTTTTCGAGGATATAGCAATCAGCCCCAGCATTTT. Protein sequence: CASSFRGYSNQPQHF. The whole variable domain, filled in from reference TRBV28 and TRBJ1-5, reads DVKVTQSSRYLVKRTGEKVFLECVQDMDHENMFWYRQDPGLGLRLIYFSYDVKMKEKGDIPEGYSVSREKKERFSLILESASTNQTSMYLCASSFRGYSNQPQHFGDGTRLSIL.